Only one count was recorded for the clone carrying this TCR beta chain. The CDR3 sequence is 13 residues long. The V gene end was trimmed by 5 bases and the J gene end by 4 bases; junction bases not matched to a gene: 6. Germline V lookup: CDR1 GTSNPN, CDR2 SVGIG (reference sequence). TCRdb keeps only in-frame clones here, not all; method: immunoSEQ multiplex PCR. The table lists around 14,000 clones, around 96% of them singletons. The data were obtained in a study of graft-versus-host responses after intestinal transplantation. The TCR originated in a human patient who received an intestinal transplant, so some T cells may come from the graft donor. The material sequenced was PBMCs, taken 9 days after transplant. The V and J genes are TRBV30 and TRBJ2-3; 7 bases map to TRBD2. The CDR3 DNA follows: TGTGCCTGGGAGCGGGGAGCAGCAGATACGCAGTATTTT. It codes for CAWERGAADTQYF.